This T cell receptor beta chain originates from a study of blood T cells in healthy people across ages. Germline CDR1 DFQATT, CDR2 SNEGSKA (reference sequence). V shed 2 bases, J shed 5 bases, and the junction held 5 bases outside the gene matches. The CDR3 runs to 14 residues. Primed by a sample-barcoded 5' primer and a J-beta primer mix, a second PCR proceeded for about 6 to 12 cycles. TCRdb processed the 5' RACE reads anew with MiXCR; each CDR3 protein has one entry. The data contain about 640,000 distinct CDR3 sequences, 58% of them seen just once; the ten biggest clones take up 30% to 40%. Sequencing used blood. The V gene is TRBV20-1, the J gene TRBJ2-5; 10 nucleotides align to TRBD2. This clonotype was sampled from a man in his 60s in good health. Written as DNA, the CDR3 is TGCAGTGCTAGACCTAGCGGGGGTATGGAGACCCAGTACTTC. This translates into CSARPSGGMETQYF.